This record concerns one T cell receptor beta chain sequence. Its antigen is currently not known. Base qualities are not recorded, but no much larger clone differs from it by a single base. Trimming at the junction amounts to 1 base on V and 1 base on J, and the germline ends lie 4 bases apart. The germline V gene specifies SQVTM as CDR1 and ANQGSEA as CDR2. The CDR3 has 12 amino acids, counting the end cysteine and phenylalanine. Only the CDR3 DNA stays, 36 bases, in frame from base 1. The data stem from a study of cytomegalovirus exposure and HLA in healthy donors (dated by TCRdb to between 2016 and 2019). Background on the whole study: An earlier analysis of roughly 500 of the donors reported roughly 300 Gb of sequence data and approximately 120 million unique TCR beta sequences obtained from roughly 170 million T cells. Approximately 330 gigabases of sequencing data and 70 million to 95 million unique TCR sequences made up an early release that covered roughly 670 HLA-typed donors. Of the 350 to 400 genotyped donors, about 84% fell in the genetic ancestry cluster associated with self-reported Caucasian donors. The study aimed to test whether signatures of past pathogen exposure could be identified by cataloging public T cell receptors. The study used immunosequencing to profile the T cell repertoires of 670 or so subjects and linked those repertoires to cytomegalovirus serostatus. Besides the first cohort of 666 subjects, a separate validation cohort made up of 120 different subjects was used. High-throughput TCR immunosequencing, statistical association of individual TCRs with disease status, and machine learning were combined to predict cytomegalovirus infection status. A later analysis re-analyzed previously published TCR beta repertoires from 660 or so donors and added high-resolution HLA genotyping to study TCR occurrence patterns. The later analysis used no new phenotypic data to find candidate immune exposures, relying instead on TCR beta sequences and their occurrence across donors. An earlier analysis of approximately 500 of the donors applied high-throughput TCR beta sequencing to assess whether each TCR beta V gene segment acted as functional or pseudogenic. Donor age, sex, ethnicity and CMV serostatus were collected together with the repertoire data. In a later genetic analysis, genome-wide SNP genotypes for about 65% of the roughly 670 donors were used, and that subset was treated as a discovery cohort. Every discovery cohort repertoire had been produced on one sequencing platform. Both class I and class II loci were covered by HLA typing, at four-digit resolution. Typing coverage differed by locus: A, B, C, DRB1 and DQB1 were typed in roughly 620-630 donors, DQA1 in 522, DPA1 in 600 to 610, and DPB1 in 472. Several DR-DQ haplotypes were treated as single units for association and clustering because of strong linkage in the cohort. Among approximately 370 genotyped donors of the cohort, an average of approximately 220,000 unique TCR beta nucleotide sequences was sequenced per donor, of which roughly 18% were non-productive. What the work shows at the level of the full study, not this receptor alone: A further reported finding was that TCR beta sequences accurately predicted the HLA-A and HLA-B alleles for most subjects in the first cohort. According to the authors, the approach could potentially be generalized to other disease states and immunological phenotypes. At a false discovery rate of 0.05, a later analysis linked under 20,000 TCR beta sequences to specific HLA alleles. While some public TCRs were present in many individuals, most TCR sequences turned up only very rarely across donors. According to a later analysis, most CMV-associated TCR beta chains appeared to be HLA-restricted, and the HLA associations seemed to be driven largely by CMV exposure. CMV serostatus was the only immune exposure information available for the cohort. In a later analysis, HLA-associated TCR beta chains showed more clonal expansion and lower generation probabilities than non-associated chains that were equally common. The earlier analysis of 450 to 700 of the donors excluded roughly 17 rarely observed V segments, including chromosome 9 orphons, because counts were too low. Strong co-occurrence of HLA alleles, especially DR and DQ, made assigning TCR associations to individual alleles difficult. In a later analysis, TCR association rates were found to vary across HLA loci, with the most associated TCRs seen for DRB1 alleles and the fewest for HLA-C alleles. The study gave a list of 150 to 200 TCR beta chains associated with cytomegalovirus. In vitro tests confirmed that a few of the cytomegalovirus-associated TCR beta chains recognize cytomegalovirus antigens. The cohort was sequenced for TCR beta chains only, and without alpha or paired-chain data the features that could be detected were limited. Because some donors lacked HLA typing at each locus, the association tests relied only on the typed subset. A later genetic analysis associated a missense DCLRE1C variant with V-gene and J-gene trimming of TCR beta chains, and an independent cohort replicated the association. Some IMGT-functional V segments, including TRBV6-2 and TRBV6-3, could not be distinguished by the 87-base-pair reads and were therefore excluded. A group of highly shared sequence variants was considered likely to be a technical artifact of the sequencing pipeline. In a later analysis, several top co-occurrence clusters were reported to appear linked to parvovirus B19, influenza, CMV and Epstein-Barr virus. Compared with the approximately 720-donor mean, donors in an Asian-associated ancestry cluster had fewer N-insertions in productive TCRs, according to a later genetic analysis. An earlier analysis of 450 to 750 of the donors showed that most TCR beta V segments appeared in productive rearrangements either about 87% or about 30% of the time, which broadly matched IMGT annotations. Sequencing depth was assumed to be roughly uniform across donors in the presence/absence analyses, though that assumption may not hold. Cytomegalovirus status was reported to be diagnosed by the classifier with high specificity and sensitivity in both the original and validation cohorts. Linkage disequilibrium might explain the correlated functional status among segregating V segments, but an unknown experimental factor could not be ruled out.

Library preparation was by the immunoSEQ multiplex PCR assay. For the multiplex PCR, a mixture combining 60 forward primers for TCR Vbeta segments and 13 reverse primers for TCR Jbeta segments was used. A multiplex PCR assay on genomic DNA amplified the CDR3 region of rearranged TCR beta genes. The Illumina HiSeq System was used to sequence the amplified TCR beta libraries as 87-base-pair reads. Per the authors' processing: Across the 666 repertoires, a later analysis counted tens of millions of unique TCR beta chains, around 11 million of which were shared by at least two donors. A nearest-neighbor algorithm error-corrected the raw reads and collapsed the reads into unique sequences, merging closely related sequences to remove PCR and sequencing errors. V, D and J gene segments were assigned by aligning CDR3 sequences to IMGT reference sequences. For a sequence to be retained, a match of at least six nucleotides to both a V gene segment and a J gene segment was required. A rearrangement counted as productive if the CDR3 had no stop codons and remained in frame with V and J, and every other rearrangement counted as non-productive. Following IMGT convention, CDR3 was defined as the stretch from the second conserved V-encoded cysteine to the conserved J-encoded phenylalanine. The earlier analysis of 500 to 750 of the donors excluded any sequence lacking an unambiguous match to a single V gene segment. In an earlier analysis of 587 of the donors, a V segment was called functional when productive rearrangements were above 56.7%, and segregating when the standard deviation between donors exceeded 5%. To diagnose cytomegalovirus status from the catalog of TCR beta chain sequences, a statistical classification framework was built. In a later analysis, TCR nucleotide sequences were compared against IMGT/GENE-DB human TR gene sequences so that V and J genes could be assigned. In a later analysis, CDR3 sequences and most-parsimonious VDJ recombination scenarios were assigned using the TCRdist pipeline. In a later analysis, each TCR beta chain was defined by its CDR3 amino acid sequence together with its V-gene family, and reads without a unique V-gene family were excluded. As a way to deal with suspected cross-contamination and a sequencing artifact, a later analysis dropped nearly 600 nucleotide sequences that were highly shared and had low generation probability. In a later analysis, a clonal expansion index was calculated for each public chain from normalized within-repertoire ranks of inferred template counts. In a later analysis, generation probabilities were computed using a VDJ recombination model fitted to out-of-frame rearrangements, and the results were checked against IGoR. In a later analysis, TCR-TCR, TCR-HLA and TCR-CMV co-occurrence was scored with hypergeometric tests, and a repertoire-size bias correction was applied to TCR pairs. To estimate false discovery rates, a later analysis permuted the HLA or CMV assignments 20 times. In a later analysis, co-occurring TCRs were grouped using DBSCAN, and TCRdist sequence similarity was added for clustering within HLA-allele-positive subsets. Repertoires with fewer than 30,000 or more than 120,000 public chains were left out of co-occurrence clustering, as were four to six repertoires with anomalous nucleotide sharing. TCRdb took this table from immuneACCESS and kept in-frame rearrangements with V and J called. Such tables lack part of the clones; where checked against another copy, unresolved V genes explain under half of the gap, and the rest is unexplained. V and J calls plus clone size are reproduced from that table; the DNA served to infer D and trimming. This sample has 140,000 to 150,000 clones in its table, and roughly 85% of those were observed once. The ten most abundant clones make up nearly 3.5% of the sample.

The cohort was made up of 666 healthy bone marrow donors. Cohort members were all nominally healthy when sampled, although unrecorded immune exposures were likely present. The donor was CMV seronegative and was included in the group of several hundred seronegative cohort members. Every donor gave a peripheral blood sample, and the peripheral blood mononuclear cells from that sample were used for TCR beta sequencing. Genomic DNA was extracted from the blood cell samples with the Qiagen DNeasy Blood Extraction Kit. This chain joins TRBV29-1 to TRBJ1-1; the D gene is unclear. The clonotype was recovered from a male donor in good health and CMV-seronegative. The sequencing sample was made of PBMCs. CDR3 loop: CSVEVRNTEAFF. The DNA is TGCAGCGTTGAAGTCCGGAACACTGAAGCTTTCTTT. The entire variable domain, with the stretches around the CDR3 drawn from the reference TRBV29-1 and TRBJ1-1 proteins, is SAVISQKPSRDICQRGTSLTIQCQVDSQVTMMFWYRQQPGQSLTLIATANQGSEATYESGFVIDKFPISRPNLTFSTLTVSNMSPEDSSIYLCSVEVRNTEAFFGQGTRLTVV.